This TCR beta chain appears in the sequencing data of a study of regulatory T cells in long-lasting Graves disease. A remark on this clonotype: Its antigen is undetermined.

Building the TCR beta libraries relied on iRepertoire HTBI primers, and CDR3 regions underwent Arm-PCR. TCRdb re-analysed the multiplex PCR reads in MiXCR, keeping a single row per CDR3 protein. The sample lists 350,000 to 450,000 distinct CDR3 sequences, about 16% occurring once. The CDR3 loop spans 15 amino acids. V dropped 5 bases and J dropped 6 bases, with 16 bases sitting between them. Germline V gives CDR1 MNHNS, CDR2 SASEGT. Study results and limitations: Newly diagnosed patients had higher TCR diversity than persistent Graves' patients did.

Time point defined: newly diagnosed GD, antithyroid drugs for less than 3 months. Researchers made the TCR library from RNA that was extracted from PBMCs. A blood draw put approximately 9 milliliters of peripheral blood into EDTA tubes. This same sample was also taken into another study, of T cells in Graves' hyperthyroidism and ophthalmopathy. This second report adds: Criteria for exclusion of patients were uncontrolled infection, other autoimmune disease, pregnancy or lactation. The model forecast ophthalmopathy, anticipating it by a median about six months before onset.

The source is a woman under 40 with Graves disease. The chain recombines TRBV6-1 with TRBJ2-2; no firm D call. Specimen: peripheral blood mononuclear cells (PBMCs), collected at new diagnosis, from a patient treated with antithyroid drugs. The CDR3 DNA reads TGTGCCAGCAGTAAAGGGATAGTGACTCCCGGGGAGCTGTTTTTT. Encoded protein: CASSKGIVTPGELFF.